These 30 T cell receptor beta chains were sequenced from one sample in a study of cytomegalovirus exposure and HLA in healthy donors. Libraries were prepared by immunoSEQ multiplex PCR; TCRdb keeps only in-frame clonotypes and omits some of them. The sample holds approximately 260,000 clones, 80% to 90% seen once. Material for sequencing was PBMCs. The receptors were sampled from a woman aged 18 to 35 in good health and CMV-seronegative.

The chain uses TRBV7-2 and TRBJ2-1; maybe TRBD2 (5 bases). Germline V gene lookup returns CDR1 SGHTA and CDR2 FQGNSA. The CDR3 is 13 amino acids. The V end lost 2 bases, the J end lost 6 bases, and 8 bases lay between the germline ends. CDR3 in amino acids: CASSLSSRNEQFF. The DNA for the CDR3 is TGTGCCAGCAGCTTATCTAGCCGCAATGAGCAGTTCTTC. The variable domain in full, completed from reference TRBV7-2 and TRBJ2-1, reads GAGVSQSPSNKVTEKGKDVELRCDPISGHTALYWYRQSLGQGLEFLIYFQGNSAPDKSGLPSDRFSAERTGGSVSTLTIQRTQQEDSAVYLCASSLSSRNEQFFGPGTRLTVL.

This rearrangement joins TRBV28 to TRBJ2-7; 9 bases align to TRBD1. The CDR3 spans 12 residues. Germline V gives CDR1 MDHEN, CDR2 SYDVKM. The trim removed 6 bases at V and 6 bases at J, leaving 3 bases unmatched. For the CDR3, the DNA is TGTGCCAGCAGGGTGGACAGGGGCGAGCAGTACTTC. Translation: CASRVDRGEQYF.

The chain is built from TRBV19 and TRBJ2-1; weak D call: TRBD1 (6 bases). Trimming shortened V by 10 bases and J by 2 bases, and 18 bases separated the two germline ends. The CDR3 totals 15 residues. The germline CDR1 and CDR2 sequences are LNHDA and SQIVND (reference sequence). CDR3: CATRMDSYTYNEQFF. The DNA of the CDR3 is TGTGCCACCAGGATGGACAGCTATACCTACAATGAGCAGTTCTTC.

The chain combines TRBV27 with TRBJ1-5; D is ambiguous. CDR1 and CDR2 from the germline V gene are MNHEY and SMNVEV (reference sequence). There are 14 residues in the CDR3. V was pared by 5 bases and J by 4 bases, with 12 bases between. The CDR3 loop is CASSPLSWNQPQHF. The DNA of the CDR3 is TGTGCCAGCAGTCCTCTGAGCTGGAATCAGCCCCAGCATTTT.

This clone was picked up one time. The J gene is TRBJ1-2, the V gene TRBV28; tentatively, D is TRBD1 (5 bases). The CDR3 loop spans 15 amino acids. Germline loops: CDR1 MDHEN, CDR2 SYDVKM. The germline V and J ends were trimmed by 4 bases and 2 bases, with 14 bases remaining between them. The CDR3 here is CASSSLTGVNYGYTF. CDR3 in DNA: TGTGCCAGCAGTTCATTGACGGGGGTAAACTATGGCTACACCTTC.

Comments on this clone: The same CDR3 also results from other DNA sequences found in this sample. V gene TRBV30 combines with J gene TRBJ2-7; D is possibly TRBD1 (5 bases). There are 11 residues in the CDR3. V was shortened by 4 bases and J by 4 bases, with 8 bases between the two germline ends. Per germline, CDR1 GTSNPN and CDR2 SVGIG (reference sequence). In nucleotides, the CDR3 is TGTGCCTGGACGCAGGGTTACGAGCAGTACTTC. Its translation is CAWTQGYEQYF.

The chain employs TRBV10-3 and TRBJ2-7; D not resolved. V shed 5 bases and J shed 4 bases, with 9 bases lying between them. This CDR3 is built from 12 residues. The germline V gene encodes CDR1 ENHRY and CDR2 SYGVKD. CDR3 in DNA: TGTGCCATCAGTCCTTCGTATTACGAGCAGTACTTC. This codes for CAISPSYYEQYF.

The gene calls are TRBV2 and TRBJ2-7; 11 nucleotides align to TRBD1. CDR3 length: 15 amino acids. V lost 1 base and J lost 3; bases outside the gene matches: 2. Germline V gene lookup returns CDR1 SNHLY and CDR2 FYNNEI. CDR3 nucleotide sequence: TGTGCCAGCAGTGAAGGGGGGACAGGGGGCTACGAGCAGTACTTC. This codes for CASSEGGTGGYEQYF.

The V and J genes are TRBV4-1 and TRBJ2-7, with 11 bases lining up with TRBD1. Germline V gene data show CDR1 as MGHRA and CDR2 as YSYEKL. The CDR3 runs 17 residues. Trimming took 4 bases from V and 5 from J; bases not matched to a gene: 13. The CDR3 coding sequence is TGCGCCAGCAGCCGTCTTCTAACGGGACAGGGGGTCCACGAGCAGTACTTC. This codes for CASSRLLTGQGVHEQYF.

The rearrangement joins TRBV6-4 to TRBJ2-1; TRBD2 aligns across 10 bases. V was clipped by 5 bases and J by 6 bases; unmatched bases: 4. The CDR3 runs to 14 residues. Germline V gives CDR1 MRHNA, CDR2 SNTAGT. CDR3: CASSPSGSINEQFF. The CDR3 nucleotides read TGTGCCAGCAGTCCTAGCGGGAGTATCAATGAGCAGTTCTTC.

The DNA for the CDR3 is TGTGCCAGCAGTTACGTGGGCCACGGCACAGATACGCAGTATTTT. Protein: CASSYVGHGTDTQYF. This chain connects TRBV6-5 to TRBJ2-3; D uncertain. Germline loops: CDR1 MNHEY, CDR2 SVGAGI. CDR3 size: 15 residues. The V gene lost 2 bases and the J gene lost 1 base, with 10 bases spanning the gap.

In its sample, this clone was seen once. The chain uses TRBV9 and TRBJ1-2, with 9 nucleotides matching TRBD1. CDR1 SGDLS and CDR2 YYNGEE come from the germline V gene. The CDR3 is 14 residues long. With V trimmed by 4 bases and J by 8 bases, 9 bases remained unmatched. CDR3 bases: TGTGCCAGCAGCTTAACGGGACAGGGCGGCGGCTACACCTTC. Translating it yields CASSLTGQGGGYTF. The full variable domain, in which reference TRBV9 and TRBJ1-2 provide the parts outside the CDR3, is DSGVTQTPKHLITATGQRVTLRCSPRSGDLSVYWYQQSLDQGLQFLIQYYNGEERAKGNILERFSAQQFPDLHSELNLSSLELGDSALYFCASSLTGQGGGYTFGSGTRLTVV.

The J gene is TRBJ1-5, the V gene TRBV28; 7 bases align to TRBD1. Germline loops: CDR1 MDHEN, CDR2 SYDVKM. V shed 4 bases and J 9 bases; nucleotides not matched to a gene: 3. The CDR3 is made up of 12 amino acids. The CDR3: CASSSGGRPQHF. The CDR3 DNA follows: TGTGCCAGCAGTTCAGGGGGAAGGCCCCAGCATTTT.

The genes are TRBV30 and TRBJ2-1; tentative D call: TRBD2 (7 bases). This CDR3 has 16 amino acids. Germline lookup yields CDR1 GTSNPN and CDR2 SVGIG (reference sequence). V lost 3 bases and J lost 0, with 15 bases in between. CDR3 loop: CAWSPWGGPSYNEQFF. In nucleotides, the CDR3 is TGTGCCTGGAGCCCATGGGGGGGGCCCTCCTACAATGAGCAGTTCTTC.

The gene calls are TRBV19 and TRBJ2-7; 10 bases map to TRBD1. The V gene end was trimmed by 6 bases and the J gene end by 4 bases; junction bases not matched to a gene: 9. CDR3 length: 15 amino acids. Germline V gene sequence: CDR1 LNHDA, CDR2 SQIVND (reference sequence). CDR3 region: CASSPPGTGVYEQYF. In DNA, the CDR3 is TGTGCCAGTAGCCCTCCCGGGACAGGGGTATACGAGCAGTACTTC.

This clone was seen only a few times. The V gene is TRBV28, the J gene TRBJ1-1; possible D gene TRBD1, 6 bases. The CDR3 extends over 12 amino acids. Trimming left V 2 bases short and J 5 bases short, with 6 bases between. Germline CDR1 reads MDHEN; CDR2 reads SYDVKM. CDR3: CASSLQGTEAFF. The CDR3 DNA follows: TGTGCCAGCAGTTTACAGGGGACTGAAGCTTTCTTT.

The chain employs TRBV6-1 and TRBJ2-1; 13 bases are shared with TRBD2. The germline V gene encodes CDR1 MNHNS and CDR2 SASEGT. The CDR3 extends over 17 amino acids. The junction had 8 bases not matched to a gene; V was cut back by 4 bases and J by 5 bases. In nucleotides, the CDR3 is TGTGCCAGCAGTGGACCCACTAGCGGGAGGGGAGACAATGAGCAGTTCTTC. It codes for CASSGPTSGRGDNEQFF.

The DNA for the CDR3 is TGTGCCAGCAGTGCCACAGGAGGGGCTGAAGCTTTCTTT. This codes for CASSATGGAEAFF. V gene TRBV27 combines with J gene TRBJ1-1, with D possibly being TRBD1 (5 bases). Trimming removed 5 bases from V and 6 bases from J, with 13 bases in between. Germline V lookup: CDR1 MNHEY, CDR2 SMNVEV (reference sequence). The CDR3 has 13 residues.

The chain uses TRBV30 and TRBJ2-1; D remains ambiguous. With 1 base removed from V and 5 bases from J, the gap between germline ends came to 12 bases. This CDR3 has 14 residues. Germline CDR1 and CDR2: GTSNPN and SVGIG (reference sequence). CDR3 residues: CAWSGRISNNEQFF. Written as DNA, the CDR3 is TGTGCCTGGAGTGGGAGAATTAGTAACAATGAGCAGTTCTTC.

In DNA, the CDR3 is TGTGCCAGCAGTTACGGTCCAGGGCATACCTATGGCTACACCTTC. It is translated as CASSYGPGHTYGYTF. The V gene is TRBV6-5, the J gene TRBJ1-2; perhaps TRBD1 as D (5 bases). The CDR3 runs to 15 residues. V lost 2 bases and J 4 bases, leaving 14 bases between the germline ends. The germline V gene has CDR1 MNHEY and CDR2 SVGAGI.

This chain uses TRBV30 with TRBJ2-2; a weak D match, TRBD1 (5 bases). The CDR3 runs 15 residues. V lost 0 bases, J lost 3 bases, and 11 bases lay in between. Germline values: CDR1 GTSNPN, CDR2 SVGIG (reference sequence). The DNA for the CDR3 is TGTGCCTGGAGTGTACAGGCTGGCGACACCGGGGAGCTGTTTTTT. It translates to CAWSVQAGDTGELFF.

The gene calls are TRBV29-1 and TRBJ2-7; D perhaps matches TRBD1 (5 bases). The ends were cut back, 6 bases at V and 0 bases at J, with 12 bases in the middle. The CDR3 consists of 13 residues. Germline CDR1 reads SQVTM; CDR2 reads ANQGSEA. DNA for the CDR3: TGCAGCGTCCGGACCGACAGCTCCTACGAGCAGTACTTC. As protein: CSVRTDSSYEQYF.

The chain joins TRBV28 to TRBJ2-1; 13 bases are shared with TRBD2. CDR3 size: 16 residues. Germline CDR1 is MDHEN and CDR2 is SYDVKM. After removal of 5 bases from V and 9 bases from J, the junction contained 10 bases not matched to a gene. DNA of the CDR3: TGTGCCAGCAGTAACCCCGGGACTAGCGGGACCGGTGAGCAGTTCTTC. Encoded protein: CASSNPGTSGTGEQFF.

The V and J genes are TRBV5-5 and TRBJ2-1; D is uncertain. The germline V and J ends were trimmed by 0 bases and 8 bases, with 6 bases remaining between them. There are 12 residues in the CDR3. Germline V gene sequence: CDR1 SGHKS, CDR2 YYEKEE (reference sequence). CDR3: CASSLGTDEQFF. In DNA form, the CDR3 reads TGTGCCAGCAGCTTGGGAACGGATGAGCAGTTCTTC.

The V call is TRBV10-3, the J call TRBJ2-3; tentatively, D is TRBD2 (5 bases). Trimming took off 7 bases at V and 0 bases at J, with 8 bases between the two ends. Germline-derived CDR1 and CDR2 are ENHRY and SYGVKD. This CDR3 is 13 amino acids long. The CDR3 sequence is CAITERSTDTQYF. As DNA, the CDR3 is TGTGCCATCACAGAGCGGAGCACAGATACGCAGTATTTT.

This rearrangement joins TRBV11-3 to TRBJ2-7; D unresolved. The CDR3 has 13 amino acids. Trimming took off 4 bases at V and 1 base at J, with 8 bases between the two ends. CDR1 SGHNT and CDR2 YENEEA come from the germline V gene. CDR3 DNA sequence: TGTGCCAGCAGCTCCACTTTATCCTACGAGCAGTACTTC. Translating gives CASSSTLSYEQYF.

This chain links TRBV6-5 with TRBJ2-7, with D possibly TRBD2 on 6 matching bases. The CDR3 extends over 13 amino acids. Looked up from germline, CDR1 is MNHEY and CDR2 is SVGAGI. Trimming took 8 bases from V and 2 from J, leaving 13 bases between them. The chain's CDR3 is CASSRETPYEQYF. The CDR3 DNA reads TGTGCCAGCTCCCGGGAGACGCCCTACGAGCAGTACTTC.

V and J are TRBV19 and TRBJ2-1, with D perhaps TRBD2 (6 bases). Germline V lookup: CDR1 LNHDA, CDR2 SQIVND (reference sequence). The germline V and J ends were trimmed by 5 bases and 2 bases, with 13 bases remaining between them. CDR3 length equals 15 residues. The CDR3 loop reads CASSVGTGTYNEQFF. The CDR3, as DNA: TGTGCCAGTAGTGTTGGGACTGGAACCTACAATGAGCAGTTCTTC. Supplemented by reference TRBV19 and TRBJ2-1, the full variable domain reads DGGITQSPKYLFRKEGQNVTLSCEQNLNHDAMYWYRQDPGQGLRLIYYSQIVNDFQKGDIAEGYSVSREKKESFPLTVTSAQKNPTAFYLCASSVGTGTYNEQFFGPGTRLTVL.

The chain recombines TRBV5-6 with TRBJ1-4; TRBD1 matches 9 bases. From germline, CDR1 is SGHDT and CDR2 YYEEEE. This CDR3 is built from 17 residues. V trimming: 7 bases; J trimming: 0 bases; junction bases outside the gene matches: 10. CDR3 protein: CASFGQGSLATNEKLFF. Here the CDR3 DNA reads TGTGCCAGCTTCGGACAGGGGTCCTTGGCAACTAATGAAAAACTGTTTTTT. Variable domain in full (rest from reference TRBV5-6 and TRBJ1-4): DAGVTQSPTHLIKTRGQQVTLRCSPKSGHDTVSWYQQALGQGPQFIFQYYEEEERQRGNFPDRFSGHQFPNYSSELNVNALLLGDSALYLCASFGQGSLATNEKLFFGSGTQLSVL.

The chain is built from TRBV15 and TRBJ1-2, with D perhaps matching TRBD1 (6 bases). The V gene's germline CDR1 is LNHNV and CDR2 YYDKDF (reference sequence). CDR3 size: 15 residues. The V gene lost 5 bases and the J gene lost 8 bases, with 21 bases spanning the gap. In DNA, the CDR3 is TGTGCCACCAGCGGCCGCGGACAGCTCATTAGGGGCTACACCTTC. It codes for CATSGRGQLIRGYTF. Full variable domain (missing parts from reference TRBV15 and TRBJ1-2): DAMVIQNPRYQVTQFGKPVTLSCSQTLNHNVMYWYQQKSSQAPKLLFHYYDKDFNNEADTPDNFQSRRPNTSFCFLDIRSPGLGDTAMYLCATSGRGQLIRGYTFGSGTRLTVV.